This T cell receptor beta chain appears in the sequencing data of a study of T-cell reconstitution after alpha-beta-depleted transplantation in children. This clonotype was seen many times. During its preparation, the TCRbeta library received unique molecular identifiers. TCRdb re-analysed the PCR reads in MiXCR, keeping a single row per CDR3 protein. Here the sample spans 200,000 to 300,000 distinct CDR3 sequences, under 9.5% being singletons. The TCR sequence derives from a male patient younger than 18 who had a stem cell transplant for acute lymphoblastic leukemia, so the T cells may come from the graft donor. This specimen consisted of PBMCs, mostly from graft donor cells, obtained 180 days after TCRalphabeta/CD19-depleted stem cell transplant.

CDR3 DNA: TGTGCCAGCAGGGTCCGGAATGAAGCTTTCTTT. This gives the protein CASRVRNEAFF. The chain joins TRBV11-2 to TRBJ1-1; D gene ambiguous. The length of the CDR3 is 11 residues. CDR1 and CDR2 from the germline V gene are SGHAT and FQNNGV. V dropped 6 bases and J dropped 7 bases, with 9 bases sitting between them.